The clone carrying this TCR beta chain was seen a single time. These data belong to a study of blood T cell repertoires in COVID-19. V lost 3 bases, J lost 3 bases, and 4 bases stayed unmatched. The CDR3 extends over 15 amino acids. Germline V CDR1 and CDR2: MNHEY, SMNVEV (reference sequence). Assay used: immunoSEQ multiplex PCR; TCRdb lists only in-frame clones, some missing. This table holds hundreds of thousands of clones, around 88% found once. The V and J genes are TRBV27 and TRBJ2-1, with TRBD2 identical over 8 bases. The TCR comes from a woman in her fifties or sixties with acute COVID-19. Sequenced input: PBMCs or T cells enriched from blood (not recorded which). The CDR3 here is CASSFEAGGYNEQFF. The CDR3 DNA follows: TGTGCCAGCAGTTTTGAGGCGGGAGGCTACAATGAGCAGTTCTTC.